This TCR beta chain was identified in a study of CD8+ T cells in alopecia areata. Turning to the study itself: It was oral tofacitinib, at 5 to 10 mg twice daily, that treated patients received.

After isolation, RNA underwent reverse transcription to generate cDNA as the sequencing template. The assay was immunoSEQ multiplex PCR, and TCRdb's table has in-frame clones only and misses some. The profile shows about 70,000 clones, around 30% of them singletons. Stated treatment: oral pan-JAK inhibitor, 5-10 mg twice daily. Researchers gathered lesional scalp punch biopsies and peripheral blood from patients with alopecia areata. The clonotype comes from a human donor with alopecia areata. The sequences come from CD8+ T cells sorted from blood, collected at week 4, from a patient treated with tofacitinib.

CDR3 DNA sequence: TGTGCCAGCTTGGCGCGAGAGCGGAGCTCCTACGAGCAGTACTTC. Protein product: CASLARERSSYEQYF. The chain is built from TRBV25-1 and TRBJ2-7, with D maybe TRBD2 (5 bases). From germline, CDR1 is MGHDK and CDR2 SYGVNS. The V end was cut by 8 bases, the J end by 0 bases, with 17 bases between. The CDR3 loop spans 15 amino acids.